This T cell receptor beta chain was identified during a study of blood T cell repertoires in COVID-19. Across the study: From T cells, B-cell-depleted T cells, or PBMCs came the material, which was cDNA or gDNA.

Original handling: Estimated nucleated cell counts came from reference gene primer amplification. Generated by immunoSEQ multiplex PCR, the TCRdb table keeps only in-frame clones and is missing some. V and J calls and clone size follow that table, whereas D and trimming were derived from the DNA. The table includes approximately 150,000 clones, approximately 80% detected once. The V end lost 0 bases, the J end lost 4 bases, and 10 bases lay between the germline ends. The germline gives CDR1 SGDLS, CDR2 YYNGEE. The CDR3 has 14 amino acids. The receptor's source is a man aged 35 to 55 who had recovered from COVID-19. The chain is built from TRBV9 and TRBJ1-2; D is uncertain. Sample: PBMCs or T cells enriched from blood (not recorded which). CDR3: CASSVASVPYGYTF. DNA for the CDR3: TGTGCCAGCAGCGTAGCGTCGGTTCCCTATGGCTACACCTTC.